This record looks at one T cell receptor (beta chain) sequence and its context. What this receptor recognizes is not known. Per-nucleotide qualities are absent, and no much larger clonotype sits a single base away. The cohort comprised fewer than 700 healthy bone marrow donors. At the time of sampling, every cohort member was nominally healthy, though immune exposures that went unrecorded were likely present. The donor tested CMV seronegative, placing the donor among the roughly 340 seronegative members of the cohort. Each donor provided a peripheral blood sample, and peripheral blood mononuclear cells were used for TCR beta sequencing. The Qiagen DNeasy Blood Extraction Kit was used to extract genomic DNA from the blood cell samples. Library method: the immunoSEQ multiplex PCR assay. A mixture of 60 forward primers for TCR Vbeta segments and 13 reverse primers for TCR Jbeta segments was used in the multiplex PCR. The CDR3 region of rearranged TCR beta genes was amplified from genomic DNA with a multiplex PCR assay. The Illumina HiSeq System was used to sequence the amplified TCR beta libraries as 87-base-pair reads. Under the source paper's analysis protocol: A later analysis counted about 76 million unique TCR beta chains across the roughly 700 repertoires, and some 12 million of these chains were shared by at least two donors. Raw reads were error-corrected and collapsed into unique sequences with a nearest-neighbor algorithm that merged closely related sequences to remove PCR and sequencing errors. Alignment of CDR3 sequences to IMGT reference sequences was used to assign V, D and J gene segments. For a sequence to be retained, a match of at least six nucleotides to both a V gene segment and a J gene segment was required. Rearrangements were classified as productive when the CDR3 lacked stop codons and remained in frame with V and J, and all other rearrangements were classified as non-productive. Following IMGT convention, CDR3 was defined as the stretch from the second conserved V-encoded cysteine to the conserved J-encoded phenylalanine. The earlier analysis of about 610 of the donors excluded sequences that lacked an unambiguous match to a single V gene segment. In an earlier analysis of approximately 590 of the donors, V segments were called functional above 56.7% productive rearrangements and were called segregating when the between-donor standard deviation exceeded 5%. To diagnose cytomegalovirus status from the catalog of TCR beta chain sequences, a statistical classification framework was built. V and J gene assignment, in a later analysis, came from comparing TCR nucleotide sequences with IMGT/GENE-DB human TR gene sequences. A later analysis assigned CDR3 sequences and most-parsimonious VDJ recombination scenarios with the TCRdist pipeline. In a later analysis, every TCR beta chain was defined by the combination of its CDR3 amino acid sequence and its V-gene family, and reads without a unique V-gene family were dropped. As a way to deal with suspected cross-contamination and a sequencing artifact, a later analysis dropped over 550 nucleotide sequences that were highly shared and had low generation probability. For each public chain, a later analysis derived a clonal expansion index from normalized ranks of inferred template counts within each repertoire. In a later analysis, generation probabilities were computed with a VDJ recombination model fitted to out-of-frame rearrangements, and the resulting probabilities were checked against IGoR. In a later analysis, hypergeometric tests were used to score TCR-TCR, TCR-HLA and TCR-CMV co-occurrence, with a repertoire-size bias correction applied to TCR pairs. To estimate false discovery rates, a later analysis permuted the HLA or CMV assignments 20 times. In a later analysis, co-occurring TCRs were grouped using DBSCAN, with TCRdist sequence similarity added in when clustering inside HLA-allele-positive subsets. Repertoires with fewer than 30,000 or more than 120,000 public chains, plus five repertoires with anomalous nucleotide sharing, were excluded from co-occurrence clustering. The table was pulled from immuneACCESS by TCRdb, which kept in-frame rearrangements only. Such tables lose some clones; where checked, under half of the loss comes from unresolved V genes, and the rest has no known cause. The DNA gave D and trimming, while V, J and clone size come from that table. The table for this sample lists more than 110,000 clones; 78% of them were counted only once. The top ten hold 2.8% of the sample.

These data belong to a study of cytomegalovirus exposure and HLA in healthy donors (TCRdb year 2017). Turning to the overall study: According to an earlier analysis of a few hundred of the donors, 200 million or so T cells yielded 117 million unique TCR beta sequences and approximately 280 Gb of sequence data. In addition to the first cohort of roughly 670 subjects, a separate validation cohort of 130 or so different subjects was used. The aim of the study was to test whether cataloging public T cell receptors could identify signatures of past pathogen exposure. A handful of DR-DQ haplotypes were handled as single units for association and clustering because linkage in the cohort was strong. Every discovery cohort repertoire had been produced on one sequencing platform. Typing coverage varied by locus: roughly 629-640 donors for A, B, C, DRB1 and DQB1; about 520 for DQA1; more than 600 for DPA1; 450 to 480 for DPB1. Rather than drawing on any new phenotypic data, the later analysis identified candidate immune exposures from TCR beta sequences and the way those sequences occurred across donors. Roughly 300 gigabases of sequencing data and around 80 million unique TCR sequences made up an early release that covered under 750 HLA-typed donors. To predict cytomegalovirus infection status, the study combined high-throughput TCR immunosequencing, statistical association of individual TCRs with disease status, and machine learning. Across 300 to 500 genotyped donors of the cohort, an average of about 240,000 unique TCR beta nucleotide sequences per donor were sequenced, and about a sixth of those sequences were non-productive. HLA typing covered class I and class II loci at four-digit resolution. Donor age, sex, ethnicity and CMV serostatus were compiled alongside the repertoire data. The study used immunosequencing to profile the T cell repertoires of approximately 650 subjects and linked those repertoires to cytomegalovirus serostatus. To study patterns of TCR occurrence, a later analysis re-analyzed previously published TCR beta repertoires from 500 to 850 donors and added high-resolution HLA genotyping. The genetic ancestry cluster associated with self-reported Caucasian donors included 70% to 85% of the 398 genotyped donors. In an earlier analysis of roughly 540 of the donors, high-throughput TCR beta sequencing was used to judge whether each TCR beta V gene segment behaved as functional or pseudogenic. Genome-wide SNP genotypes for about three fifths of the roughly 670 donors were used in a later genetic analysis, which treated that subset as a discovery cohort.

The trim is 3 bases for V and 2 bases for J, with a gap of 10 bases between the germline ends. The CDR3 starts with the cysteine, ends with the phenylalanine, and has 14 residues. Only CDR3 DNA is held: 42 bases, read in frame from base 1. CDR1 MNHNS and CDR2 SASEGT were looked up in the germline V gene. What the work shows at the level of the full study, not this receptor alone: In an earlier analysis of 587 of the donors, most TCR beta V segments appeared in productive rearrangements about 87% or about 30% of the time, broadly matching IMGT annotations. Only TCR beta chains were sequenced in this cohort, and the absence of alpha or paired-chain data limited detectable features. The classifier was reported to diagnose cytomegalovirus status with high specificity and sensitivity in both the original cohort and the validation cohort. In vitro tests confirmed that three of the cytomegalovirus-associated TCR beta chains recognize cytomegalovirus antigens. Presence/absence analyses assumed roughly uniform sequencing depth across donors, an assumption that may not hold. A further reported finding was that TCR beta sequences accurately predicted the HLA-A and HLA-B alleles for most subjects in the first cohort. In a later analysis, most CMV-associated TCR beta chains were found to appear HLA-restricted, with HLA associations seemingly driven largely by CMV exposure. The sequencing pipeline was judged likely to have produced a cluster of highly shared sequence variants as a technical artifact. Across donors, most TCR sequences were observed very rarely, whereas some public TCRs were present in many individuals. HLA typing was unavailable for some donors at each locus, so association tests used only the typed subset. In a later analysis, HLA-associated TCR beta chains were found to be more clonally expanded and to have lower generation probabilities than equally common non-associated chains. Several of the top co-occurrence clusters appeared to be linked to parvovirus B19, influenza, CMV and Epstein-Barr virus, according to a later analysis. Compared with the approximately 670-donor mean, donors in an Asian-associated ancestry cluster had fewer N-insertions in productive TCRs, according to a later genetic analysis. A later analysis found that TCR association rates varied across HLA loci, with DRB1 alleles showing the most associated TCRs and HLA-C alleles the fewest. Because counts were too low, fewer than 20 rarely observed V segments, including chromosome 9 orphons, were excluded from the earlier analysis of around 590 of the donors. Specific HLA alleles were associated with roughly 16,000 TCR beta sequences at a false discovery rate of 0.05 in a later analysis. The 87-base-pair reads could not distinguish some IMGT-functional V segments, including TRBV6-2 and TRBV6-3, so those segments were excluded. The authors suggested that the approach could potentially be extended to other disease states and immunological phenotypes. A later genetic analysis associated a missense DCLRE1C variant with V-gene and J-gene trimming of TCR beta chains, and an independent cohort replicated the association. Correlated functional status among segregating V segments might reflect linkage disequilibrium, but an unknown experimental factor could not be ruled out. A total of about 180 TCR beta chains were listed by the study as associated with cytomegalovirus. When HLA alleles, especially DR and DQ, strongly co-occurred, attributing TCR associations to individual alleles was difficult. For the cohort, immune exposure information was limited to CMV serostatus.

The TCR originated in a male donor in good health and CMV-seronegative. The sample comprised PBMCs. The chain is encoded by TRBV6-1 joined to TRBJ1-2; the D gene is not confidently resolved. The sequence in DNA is TGTGCCAGCAGTGAGTCGGGAGGGAACTATGGCTACACCTTC. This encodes CASSESGGNYGYTF.